This entry lists 3 T cell receptor beta chains sequenced from one sample in a study of blood T cell repertoires in COVID-19. Assay: immunoSEQ multiplex PCR; the TCRdb copy retains only in-frame clones and omits some. The sample holds 150,000 to 200,000 clones, over 75% seen once. The sample was peripheral blood. These receptors came from a man aged 60 to 69 with active or convalescent COVID-19.

The chain combines TRBV6-1 with TRBJ2-1, with 9 bases that match TRBD2. The germline gives CDR1 MNHNS, CDR2 SASEGT. With 2 bases clipped from V and 3 bases from J, the junction kept 5 bases outside the gene matches. CDR3 length equals 16 residues. This CDR3 is CASSEILAGNYNEQFF. The CDR3 bases are TGTGCCAGCAGTGAAATCCTAGCGGGGAACTACAATGAGCAGTTCTTC.

A remark on this clone: Other DNA sequences in the same sample also yield this CDR3. The rearrangement joins TRBV3-1 (or the pseudogene TRBV3-2) to TRBJ2-7; 8 nucleotides line up with TRBD2. V dropped 4 bases and J dropped 1; count of bases not matched to a gene: 3. Germline-derived CDR1 and CDR2 are LGHDT and YNNKEL (reference sequence). The CDR3 runs to 14 residues. The DNA of the CDR3 is TGTGCCAGCAGCCCGCGCGGGGGGTCCTACGAGCAGTACTTC. Protein: CASSPRGGSYEQYF.

The J gene is TRBJ1-1, the V gene TRBV4-1; D may be TRBD1 (6 bases). Germline V CDR1 and CDR2: MGHRA, YSYEKL. V gave up 4 bases and J gave up 1 base, with 13 bases separating them. The CDR3 is made up of 15 amino acids. The CDR3: CASSPLGTKNTEAFF. Here the CDR3 DNA reads TGCGCCAGCAGCCCCTTAGGGACAAAGAACACTGAAGCTTTCTTT.